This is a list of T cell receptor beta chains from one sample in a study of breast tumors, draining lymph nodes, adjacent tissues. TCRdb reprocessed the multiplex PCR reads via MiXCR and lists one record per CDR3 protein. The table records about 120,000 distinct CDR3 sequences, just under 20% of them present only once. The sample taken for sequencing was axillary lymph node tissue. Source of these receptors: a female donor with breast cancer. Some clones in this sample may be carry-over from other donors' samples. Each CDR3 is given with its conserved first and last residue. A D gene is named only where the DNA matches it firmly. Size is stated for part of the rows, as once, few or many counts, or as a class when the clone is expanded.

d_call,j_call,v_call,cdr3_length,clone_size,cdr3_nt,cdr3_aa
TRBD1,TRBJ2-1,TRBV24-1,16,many,TGTGCCACCAGCGGACAGGGGGTCTCGGGGGGCAATGAGCAGTTCTTC,CATSGQGVSGGNEQFF
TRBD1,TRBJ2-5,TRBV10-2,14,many,TGCGCCAGCGGATTCGGACAGGGTGCAGAGACCCAGTACTTC,CASGFGQGAETQYF
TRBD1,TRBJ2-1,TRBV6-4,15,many,TGTGCCAGCAGTGTAAGTGGGACAGAGAAGAATGAGCAGTTCTTC,CASSVSGTEKNEQFF
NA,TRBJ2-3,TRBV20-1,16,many,TGCAGTGCTAGGCCCTCCTCGGGACGGAGGCTTACCGGGCAGTATTTT,CSARPSSGRRLTGQYF
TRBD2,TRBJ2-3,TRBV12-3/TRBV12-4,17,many,TGTGCCAGCAGTCTTCAGCGGGGGGGCACTAGCACAGATACGCAGTATTTT,CASSLQRGGTSTDTQYF
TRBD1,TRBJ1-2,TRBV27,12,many,TGTGCCAGCAGTCCGACAGGGTTAGGCTACACCTTC,CASSPTGLGYTF
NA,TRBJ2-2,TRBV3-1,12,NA,TGTGCCGTCCAATGGGGGGCCGGGGAGCTGTTTTTT,CAVQWGAGELFF
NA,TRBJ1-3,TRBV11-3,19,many,TGTGCCAGCAGCCAGACCGGAACTTGGGCACAGCCTTGTGGAAACACCATATATTTT,CASSQTGTWAQPCGNTIYF
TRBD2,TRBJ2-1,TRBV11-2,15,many,TGTGCCAGCAGCTGGACTAGCGGGGTCTACAATGAGCAGTTCTTC,CASSWTSGVYNEQFF
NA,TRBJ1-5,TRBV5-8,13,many,TGTGCCAGCAGCTGGACAGTTAATCAGCCCCAGCATTTT,CASSWTVNQPQHF
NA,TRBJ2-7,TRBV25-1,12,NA,TGTGCCAGCAGTGATGGTTTATACAAGCAGTACTTC,CASSDGLYKQYF
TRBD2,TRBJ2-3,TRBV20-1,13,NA,TGCAGTGCTACGGGGGGGCCCACAGATACGCAGTATTTT,CSATGGPTDTQYF
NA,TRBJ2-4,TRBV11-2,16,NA,TGTGCCAGCAGCCAATGGGACAAATCAAGTCAAAACATTCAGTACTTC,CASSQWDKSSQNIQYF
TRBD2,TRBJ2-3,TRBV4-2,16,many,TGTGCCAGCAGCCCGGAGGCGGGGGGGCGGACAGATACGCAGTATTTT,CASSPEAGGRTDTQYF
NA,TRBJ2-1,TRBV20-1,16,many,TGCAGTGCTAGAGATCAGGGGGGCATCGTCAACAATGAGCAGTTCTTC,CSARDQGGIVNNEQFF
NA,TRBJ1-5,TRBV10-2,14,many,TGCGCCAGCAGCCAGGATTATAGCAATCAGCCCCAGCATTTT,CASSQDYSNQPQHF
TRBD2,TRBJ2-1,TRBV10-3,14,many,TGTGCCATCAGTGAGCCCAGACTAGCGGGCCTGCAGTTCTTC,CAISEPRLAGLQFF
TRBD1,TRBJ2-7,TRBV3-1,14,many,TGTGCCAGCAGCCAAGGGACAGGGGGCTACGAGCAGTACTTC,CASSQGTGGYEQYF
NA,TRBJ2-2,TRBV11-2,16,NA,TGTGCCAGCAGCGGAATAAGGGAGCTTAGCACCGGGGAGCTGTTTTTT,CASSGIRELSTGELFF
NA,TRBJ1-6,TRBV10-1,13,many,TGCGCCAGCAGTGAGCGGACAGATGGACCCCTCCACTTT,CASSERTDGPLHF
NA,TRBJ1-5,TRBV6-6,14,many,TGTGCCAGCCTCGCCCCAGGGCTCCATCAGCCCCAGCATTTT,CASLAPGLHQPQHF
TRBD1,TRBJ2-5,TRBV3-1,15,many,TGTGCCAGCAGCCAACAGGACAGGTGGAAAGAGACCCAGTACTTC,CASSQQDRWKETQYF
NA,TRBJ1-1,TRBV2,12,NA,TGTGCCAGCAGTTGGGAGTACACTGAAGCTTTCTTT,CASSWEYTEAFF
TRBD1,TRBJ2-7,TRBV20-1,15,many,TGCAGTGCTAGGCGACCGGGACAGGGATCCTACGAGCAGTACTTC,CSARRPGQGSYEQYF
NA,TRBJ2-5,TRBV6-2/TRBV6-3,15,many,TGTGCCAGCAGTTACTCGATTGGGGGCCAAGAGACCCAGTACTTC,CASSYSIGGQETQYF
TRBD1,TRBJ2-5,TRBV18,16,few,TGTGCCAGCTCACCCGGACAGGGGTCTCTGGGAGAGACCCAGTACTTC,CASSPGQGSLGETQYF
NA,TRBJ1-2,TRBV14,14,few,TGTGCCAGCACCCAAGGCCCGACAGGTGGTGGCTACACCTTC,CASTQGPTGGGYTF
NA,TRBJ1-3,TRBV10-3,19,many,TGTGCCATCAGTGAGTCTCCGTATATAGGCAGGTCGGAGGGAAACACCATATATTTT,CAISESPYIGRSEGNTIYF
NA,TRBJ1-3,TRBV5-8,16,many,TGTGCCAGCAGATCCGGGACTCAATACTCTGGAAACACCATATATTTT,CASRSGTQYSGNTIYF
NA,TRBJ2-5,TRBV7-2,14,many,TGTGCCAGCAGCGGGGGAGGCAGGGCAGAGACCCAGTACTTC,CASSGGGRAETQYF
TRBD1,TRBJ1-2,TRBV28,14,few,TGTGCCAGCACCGGGACAGGGGGCAACTATGGCTACACCTTC,CASTGTGGNYGYTF
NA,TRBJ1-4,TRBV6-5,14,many,TGTGCCAGCAGTAAAAAAGACTTTGATGAAAAACTGTTTTTT,CASSKKDFDEKLFF
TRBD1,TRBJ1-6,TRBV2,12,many,TGTGCCAGCATGACAGGGTATGGACCCCTCCACTTT,CASMTGYGPLHF
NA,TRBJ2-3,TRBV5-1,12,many,TGCGCCAGCAGCTTGGAGGAAGATACGCAGTATTTT,CASSLEEDTQYF
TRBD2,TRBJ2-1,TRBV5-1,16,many,TGCGCCAGCAGCACCCGGGGGGGGGCTCTCGGCAATGAGCAGTTCTTC,CASSTRGGALGNEQFF
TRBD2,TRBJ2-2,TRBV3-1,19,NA,TGTGCCAGCAGCCAAGATAGCCTGGGACTAGCGGCGAACACCGGGGAGCTGTTTTTT,CASSQDSLGLAANTGELFF
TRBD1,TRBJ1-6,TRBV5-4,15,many,TGTGCCAGCAGCTTGGGACAGGGCTATAATTCACCCCTCCACTTT,CASSLGQGYNSPLHF
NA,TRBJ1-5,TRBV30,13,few,TGTGCCTGGAGTGGGCGGATCAATCAGCCCCAGCATTTT,CAWSGRINQPQHF
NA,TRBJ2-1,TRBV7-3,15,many,TGTGCCAGCAGCCGGGCCTCAGCGTCGGGTAATGAGCAGTTCTTC,CASSRASASGNEQFF